Listed below are T cell receptor beta chains from one sample, sequenced in a study of T cell responses to AZD1222 COVID-19 vaccine. Profiled with immunoSEQ multiplex PCR; TCRdb holds only in-frame clones, not every one. The sample gives some 150,000 clones, around 83% of which show up once; around 5% is in the top ten. The sample consisted of peripheral blood, taken 28 days after the second AZD1222 dose. These receptor sequences come from an adult who received the AZD1222 COVID-19 vaccine. Each CDR3 is given with its conserved first and last residue. A D gene is named only where the DNA matches it firmly. Clone size is shown for a subset of rows, as once, few, many or a class of expanded clone.

>TRBJ2-3|-|-|TRBV23-1
CASSQSKTRPGTDTQYF
TGCGCCAGCAGTCAATCGAAAACCCGTCCTGGGACAGATACGCAGTATTTT
>TRBJ1-1|once|-|TRBV15
CATSTLSEYTEAFF
TGTGCCACCAGCACCCTATCGGAGTACACTGAAGCTTTCTTT
>TRBJ2-2|-|TRBD1|TRBV4-2
CASSPRQGVVGELFF
TGTGCCAGCAGCCCCCGACAGGGGGTAGTCGGGGAGCTGTTTTTT
>TRBJ1-5|-|-|TRBV10-2
CASSEIQSNQPQHF
TGCGCCAGCAGTGAAATACAGAGCAATCAGCCCCAGCATTTT
>TRBJ2-7|-|TRBD2|TRBV11-3
CASSSGLGNEQYF
TGTGCCAGCAGCTCGGGACTAGGGAACGAGCAGTACTTC
>TRBJ2-3|few|TRBD2|TRBV4-2
CASSQGSGVRTDTQYF
TGTGCCAGCAGCCAAGGAAGCGGGGTCCGCACAGATACGCAGTATTTT
>TRBJ1-1|-|TRBD1|TRBV27
CASSSRTGASTEAFF
TGTGCCAGCAGTTCACGGACAGGCGCGAGCACTGAAGCTTTCTTT
>TRBJ1-2|-|-|TRBV9
CASSVAGGGSYGYTF
TGTGCCAGCAGCGTAGCCGGGGGCGGAAGCTATGGCTACACCTTC
>TRBJ2-7|-|-|TRBV27
CASSSTFLTLYEQYF
TGTGCCAGCAGTTCTACCTTCCTGACCTTATACGAGCAGTACTTC
>TRBJ2-7|-|-|TRBV12-5
CASGLGSYYEQYF
TGTGCTAGTGGTTTGGGGTCCTACTACGAGCAGTACTTC
>TRBJ2-7|-|TRBD1|TRBV18
CASSPSTGGYEQYF
TGTGCCAGCTCACCATCGACAGGGGGCTACGAGCAGTACTTC
>TRBJ2-1|-|TRBD2|TRBV2
CASSLAGAYNEQFF
TGTGCCAGCAGTCTAGCGGGGGCCTACAATGAGCAGTTCTTC
>TRBJ1-1|-|-|TRBV3-1/TRBV3-2
CASSQDPDPGARAFF
TGTGCCAGCAGCCAAGATCCGGACCCAGGGGCTAGGGCTTTCTTT
>TRBJ2-7|-|-|TRBV18
CASSPPGGTYEQYF
TGTGCCAGCTCACCACCGGGGGGAACCTACGAGCAGTACTTC
>TRBJ1-5|-|-|TRBV10-2
CASSESAGVQPQHF
TGCGCCAGCAGTGAGTCGGCAGGGGTTCAGCCCCAGCATTTT
>TRBJ1-1|-|-|TRBV5-1
CASSYTPSTEAFF
TGCGCCAGCAGTTATACCCCGAGCACTGAAGCTTTCTTT
>TRBJ1-2|-|-|TRBV5-8
CASSLSWASANYGYTF
TGTGCCAGCAGCTTGTCTTGGGCCTCAGCTAACTATGGCTACACCTTC
>TRBJ2-1|-|TRBD2|TRBV27
CASRISGDSYNEQFF
TGTGCCAGCAGAATTAGCGGGGACTCCTACAATGAGCAGTTCTTC
>TRBJ2-7|once|TRBD1|TRBV3-1/TRBV3-2
CASSQAGGYEQYF
TGTGCCAGCAGCCAAGCAGGGGGCTACGAGCAGTACTTC
>TRBJ1-2|-|-|TRBV10-3
CAISELSGYTF
TGTGCCATCAGTGAGTTGTCTGGCTACACCTTC
>TRBJ1-2|few|-|TRBV27
CASSQTGTAVYGYTF
TGTGCCAGCAGCCAAACCGGGACTGCCGTATATGGCTACACCTTC
>TRBJ1-6|-|-|TRBV3-1/TRBV3-2
CASSDEDSFNSPLHF
TGTGCCAGCAGCGACGAGGACAGCTTTAATTCACCCCTCCACTTT
>TRBJ2-5|-|-|TRBV12-5
CASGRGYGRGNQETQYF
TGTGCTAGTGGCCGCGGCTATGGCAGGGGAAACCAAGAGACCCAGTACTTC
>TRBJ2-5|-|-|TRBV28
CASSSHSQETQYF
TGTGCCAGCAGTTCACACAGCCAAGAGACCCAGTACTTC
>TRBJ2-3|-|TRBD2|TRBV25-1
CASRGTSGSGTQYF
TGTGCCAGCAGGGGGACTAGCGGGAGTGGAACGCAGTATTTT
>TRBJ2-7|-|-|TRBV5-1
CASSLEGYGAYEQYF
TGCGCCAGCAGCTTGGAGGGTTATGGGGCCTACGAGCAGTACTTC
>TRBJ2-1|-|TRBD2|TRBV7-2
CASSSRTSGSNEQFF
TGTGCCAGCAGCTCCCGGACTAGCGGGAGCAATGAGCAGTTCTTC
>TRBJ2-7|-|-|TRBV6-5
CASSLTVYEQYF
TGTGCCAGCAGCTTGACTGTGTACGAGCAGTACTTC
>TRBJ1-5|-|TRBD1|TRBV3-1/TRBV3-2
CASSPHGTGLNQPQHF
TGTGCCAGCAGCCCTCATGGGACAGGACTCAATCAGCCCCAGCATTTT
>TRBJ2-7|-|TRBD1|TRBV2
CASNTGQGASYEQYF
TGTGCCAGCAATACGGGACAGGGTGCATCCTACGAGCAGTACTTC
>TRBJ2-5|few|-|TRBV7-9
CASSPGVQGRGETQYF
TGTGCCAGCAGCCCAGGCGTGCAGGGCCGGGGAGAGACCCAGTACTTC
>TRBJ1-4|-|-|TRBV5-1
CASSGTATTNEKLFF
TGCGCCAGCAGCGGGACGGCCACAACTAATGAAAAACTGTTTTTT
>TRBJ1-2|-|-|TRBV5-5
CASSLESDRANYGYTF
TGTGCCAGCAGCTTGGAATCCGACAGAGCTAACTATGGCTACACCTTC
>TRBJ2-3|-|TRBD1|TRBV5-6
CASSSTGDTDTQYF
TGTGCCAGCAGCTCAACAGGGGACACAGATACGCAGTATTTT
>TRBJ1-1|few|-|TRBV7-9
CASSSTSTGLEAFF
TGTGCCAGCAGCTCGACGTCCACAGGGTTAGAAGCTTTCTTT
>TRBJ2-7|-|TRBD1|TRBV23-1
CASSHPGGTGHYEQYF
TGCGCCAGCAGTCATCCCGGGGGGACAGGGCACTACGAGCAGTACTTC
>TRBJ1-1|-|-|TRBV2
CASSVEANTEAFF
TGTGCCAGCAGTGTTGAGGCGAACACTGAAGCTTTCTTT
>TRBJ1-5|-|TRBD1|TRBV7-9
CASSLQGDQPQHF
TGTGCCAGCAGCTTGCAGGGGGATCAGCCCCAGCATTTT
>TRBJ1-3|-|TRBD1|TRBV5-1
CASSRDSPGNTIYF
TGCGCCAGCAGCCGGGACAGCCCTGGAAACACCATATATTTT
>TRBJ1-6|-|-|TRBV28
CASKEGNSPLHF
TGTGCCAGCAAAGAAGGTAATTCACCCCTCCACTTT
>TRBJ1-3|-|-|TRBV18
CASSPTTGSGNTIYF
TGTGCCAGCTCGCCGACCACAGGGTCTGGAAACACCATATATTTT
>TRBJ2-5|-|-|TRBV19
CASKRRGLAAMGETQYF
TGTGCCAGTAAACGCCGGGGGCTAGCGGCCATGGGGGAGACCCAGTACTTC
>TRBJ1-1|-|-|TRBV3-1/TRBV3-2
CASSQEGVVNTEAFF
TGTGCCAGCAGCCAAGAGGGTGTAGTGAACACTGAAGCTTTCTTT
>TRBJ2-3|-|TRBD2|TRBV5-4
CASSSTSGGFGDTQYF
TGTGCCAGCAGCTCGACTAGCGGGGGGTTCGGAGATACGCAGTATTTT
>TRBJ1-2|-|-|TRBV19
CASSKGQTFGRDYGYTF
TGTGCCAGTAGTAAGGGACAAACTTTCGGGAGAGACTATGGCTACACCTTC
>TRBJ2-7|-|-|TRBV5-6
CASSLRGSYEQYF
TGTGCCAGCAGCTTAAGGGGCTCCTACGAGCAGTACTTC
>TRBJ1-2|-|-|TRBV7-2
CASSRGGYGYTF
TGTGCCAGCAGCCGGGGGGGCTATGGCTACACCTTC
>TRBJ2-7|-|-|TRBV16
CASSQSRSLGALEQYF
TGTGCCAGCAGCCAATCTCGGTCCTTAGGAGCACTCGAGCAGTACTTC